The rows below give T cell receptor beta chains drawn from one sample of a study of cytotoxic CD8 clonotypes in ibrutinib-treated CLL. Using immunoSEQ multiplex PCR, the repertoire was profiled, and TCRdb retains in-frame clones only, with some absent. The sample lists 11,000 to 15,000 clones, almost 65% occurring once. The material was PBMCs, obtained before ibrutinib treatment. All receptors come from a human donor with chronic lymphocytic leukemia. Both conserved end residues are part of each CDR3. Not every row has a clone size; where given, it reads once, few, many or a size class.

clone_size j_call v_call cdr3_aa
. TRBJ1-2 TRBV5-6 CASSFRASGTLYGYTF
. TRBJ2-2 TRBV5-4 CASSLVVGTGYTGELFF
. TRBJ1-6 TRBV5-4 CASSRGGLSSYNSPLHF
. TRBJ1-4 TRBV29-1 CSVDIGQGAKLFF
once TRBJ1-1 TRBV4-2 CASSQGGSPTAFF
few TRBJ2-2 TRBV5-1 CASSLTAGQGAGELFF
few TRBJ2-1 TRBV6-1 CASSDIGLAGSRNEQFF
few TRBJ2-1 TRBV13 CASSLFNEQFF
. TRBJ2-7 TRBV28 CASKIPGGHEQYF
. TRBJ2-3 TRBV11-2 CASSLVPVSTDTQYF
few TRBJ1-6 TRBV27 CASSLGINSPLHF
. TRBJ1-2 TRBV4-1 CASSQDEWTGRAYGYTF
medium-sized TRBJ1-3 TRBV4-2 CASSQNTGNSGNTIYF
. TRBJ1-1 TRBV18 CASTTGGPLNTEAFF
. TRBJ2-3 TRBV9 CASSVAVGGGGVQDTQYF
. TRBJ1-4 TRBV7-9 CASSSREAGYTNEKLFF
. TRBJ2-3 TRBV27 CASSFNGVGDTQYF
few TRBJ1-5 TRBV15 CATSTPGQGGNQPQHF
few TRBJ1-6 TRBV4-1 CASSQEGDRNSPLHF
. TRBJ2-1 TRBV9 CASSVDLVAGNEQFF
. TRBJ1-4 TRBV5-1 CASSLNSGQGNEKLFF
. TRBJ2-7 TRBV27 CASSSPGQGHPQYF
. TRBJ2-2 TRBV10-3 CAISESARAVNTGELFF
. TRBJ2-3 TRBV7-9 CASSFKSGGTDTQYF
. TRBJ2-2 TRBV27 CASSLGNTGELFF
. TRBJ1-1 TRBV27 CASSPYLGNTEAFF
once TRBJ1-5 TRBV7-9 CASSFGGTSNQPQHF